The T cell receptor beta chain described here comes from a study of cytomegalovirus exposure and HLA in healthy donors. The V gene lost 6 bases and the J gene lost 7 bases, with 9 bases spanning the gap. This CDR3 has 10 amino acids. Germline V gene sequence: CDR1 SQVTM, CDR2 ANQGSEA. This clone appeared a few times. The study ran its PCR with 60 Vbeta and 13 Jbeta primers. The data were produced by immunoSEQ multiplex PCR, yet TCRdb's version contains in-frame clones alone and is incomplete. This repertoire shows over 60,000 clones, 60% to 75% found once; its top ten account for roughly an eighth. The sequencing input was PBMCs. This clonotype was sampled from a man aged 65 to 85 in good health and CMV-seronegative. The V and J genes are TRBV29-1 and TRBJ1-1; D is unclear. The CDR3 protein is CSVENGEAFF. CDR3 in DNA: TGCAGCGTGGAGAACGGTGAAGCTTTCTTT.